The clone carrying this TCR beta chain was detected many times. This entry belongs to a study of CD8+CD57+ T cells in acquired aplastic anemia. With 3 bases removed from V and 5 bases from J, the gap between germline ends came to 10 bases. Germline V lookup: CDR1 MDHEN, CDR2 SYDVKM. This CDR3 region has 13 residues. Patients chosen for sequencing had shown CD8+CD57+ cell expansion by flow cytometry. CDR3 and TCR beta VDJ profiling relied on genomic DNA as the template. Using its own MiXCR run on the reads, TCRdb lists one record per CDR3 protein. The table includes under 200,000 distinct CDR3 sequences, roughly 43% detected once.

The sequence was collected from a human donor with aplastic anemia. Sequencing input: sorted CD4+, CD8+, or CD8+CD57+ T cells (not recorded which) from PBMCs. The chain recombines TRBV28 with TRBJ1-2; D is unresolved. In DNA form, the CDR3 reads TGTGCCAGCAGTTTCCGTCGGAGTTATGGCTACACCTTC. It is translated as CASSFRRSYGYTF.